This TCR beta chain was sequenced in a study of breast tumors, draining lymph nodes, adjacent tissues. Whole-study findings and limits: Tumor TCR diversity was below lymph nodes but above nontumor tissue.

Axillary draining lymph nodes of breast cancer patients supplied the node samples. A few counts support this clonotype. Antigen specificity is unknown. From the multiplex PCR reads, TCRdb called clonotypes with MiXCR, one entry per CDR3 protein. This table has some 100,000 distinct CDR3 sequences, less than 25% appearing once. V was trimmed by 0 bases and J by 1 base, leaving 3 bases between them. CDR3 size: 13 residues. In germline, CDR1 is MGHRA, CDR2 YSYEKL. The chain is built from TRBV4-1 and TRBJ1-1; D not certain. The sample comprised axillary lymph node tissue. This receptor was taken from a female donor with breast cancer. Some clones in this sample may be carry-over from other donors' samples. In nucleotides, the CDR3 is TGCGCCAGCAGCCAAGAAAGGAACACTGAAGCTTTCTTT. Amino acids: CASSQERNTEAFF.